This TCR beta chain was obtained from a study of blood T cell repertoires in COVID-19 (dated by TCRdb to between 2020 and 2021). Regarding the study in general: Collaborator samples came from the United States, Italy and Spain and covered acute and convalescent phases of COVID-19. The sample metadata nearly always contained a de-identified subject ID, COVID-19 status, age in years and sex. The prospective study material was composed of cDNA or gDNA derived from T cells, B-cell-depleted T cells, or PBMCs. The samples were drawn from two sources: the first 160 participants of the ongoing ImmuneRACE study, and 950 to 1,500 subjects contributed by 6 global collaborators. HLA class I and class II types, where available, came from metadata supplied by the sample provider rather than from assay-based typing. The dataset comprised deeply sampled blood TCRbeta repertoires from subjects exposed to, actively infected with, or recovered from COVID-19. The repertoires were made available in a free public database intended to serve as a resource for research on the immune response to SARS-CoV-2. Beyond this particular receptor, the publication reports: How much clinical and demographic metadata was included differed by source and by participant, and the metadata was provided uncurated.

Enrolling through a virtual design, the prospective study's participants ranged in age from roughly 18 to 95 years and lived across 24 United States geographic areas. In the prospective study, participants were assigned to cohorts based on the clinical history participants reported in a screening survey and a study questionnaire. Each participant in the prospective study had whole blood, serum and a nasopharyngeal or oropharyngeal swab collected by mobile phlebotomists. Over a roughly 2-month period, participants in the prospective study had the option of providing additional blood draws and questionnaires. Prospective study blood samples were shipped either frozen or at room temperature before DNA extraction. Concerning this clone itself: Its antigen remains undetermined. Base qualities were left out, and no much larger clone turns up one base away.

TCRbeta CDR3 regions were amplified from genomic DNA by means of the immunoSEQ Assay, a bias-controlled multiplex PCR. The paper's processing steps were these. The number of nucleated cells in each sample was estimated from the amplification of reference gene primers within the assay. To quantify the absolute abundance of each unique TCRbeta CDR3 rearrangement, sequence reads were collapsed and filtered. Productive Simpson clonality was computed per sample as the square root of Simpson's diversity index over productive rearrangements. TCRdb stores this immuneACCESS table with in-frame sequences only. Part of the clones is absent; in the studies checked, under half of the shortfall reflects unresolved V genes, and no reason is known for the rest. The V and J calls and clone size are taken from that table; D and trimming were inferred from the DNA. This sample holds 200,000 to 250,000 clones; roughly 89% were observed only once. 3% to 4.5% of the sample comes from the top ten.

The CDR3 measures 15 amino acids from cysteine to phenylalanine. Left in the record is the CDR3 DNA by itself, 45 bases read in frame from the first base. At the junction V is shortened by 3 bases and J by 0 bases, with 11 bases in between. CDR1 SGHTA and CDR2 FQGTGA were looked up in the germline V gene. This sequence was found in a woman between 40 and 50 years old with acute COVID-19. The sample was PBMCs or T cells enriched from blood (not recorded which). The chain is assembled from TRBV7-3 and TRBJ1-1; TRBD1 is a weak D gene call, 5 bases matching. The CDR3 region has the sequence CASSFIARVNTEAFF. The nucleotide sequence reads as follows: TGTGCCAGCAGCTTTATTGCCAGGGTGAACACTGAAGCTTTCTTT. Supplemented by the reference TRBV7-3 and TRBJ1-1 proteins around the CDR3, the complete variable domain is GAGVSQTPSNKVTEKGKYVELRCDPISGHTALYWYRQSLGQGPEFLIYFQGTGAADDSGLPNDRFFAVRPEGSVSTLKIQRTERGDSAVYLCASSFIARVNTEAFFGQGTRLTVV.